The present entry profiles one TCR beta chain with its context. Reverse transcription of extracted RNA yielded cDNA, which provided the sequencing template. This table comes from immunoSEQ multiplex PCR, and its TCRdb copy is limited to in-frame clones, with some not included. In the table there are 150,000 to 200,000 clones, roughly 60% of which are singletons. This sample is drawn from a study of CD8+ T cells in alopecia areata. The germline CDR1 and CDR2 sequences are MGHDK and SYGVNS. The CDR3 consists of 13 residues. V was trimmed by 5 bases and J by 8 bases, leaving 15 bases between them. Treatment noted: oral pan-JAK inhibitor, 5-10 mg twice daily. Punch biopsies of lesional scalp, plus peripheral blood, were taken from alopecia areata patients.

This chain uses TRBV25-1 with TRBJ1-1; a possible D gene is TRBD1 (6 bases). The source material was CD4+ T cells sorted from blood, sampled at week 24, from a patient treated with tofacitinib. This receptor was identified in a human donor with alopecia areata. The DNA for the CDR3 is TGTGCCAGCAGTCCCACAGGGAACCGGGAAGCTTTCTTT. Amino acid sequence: CASSPTGNREAFF.